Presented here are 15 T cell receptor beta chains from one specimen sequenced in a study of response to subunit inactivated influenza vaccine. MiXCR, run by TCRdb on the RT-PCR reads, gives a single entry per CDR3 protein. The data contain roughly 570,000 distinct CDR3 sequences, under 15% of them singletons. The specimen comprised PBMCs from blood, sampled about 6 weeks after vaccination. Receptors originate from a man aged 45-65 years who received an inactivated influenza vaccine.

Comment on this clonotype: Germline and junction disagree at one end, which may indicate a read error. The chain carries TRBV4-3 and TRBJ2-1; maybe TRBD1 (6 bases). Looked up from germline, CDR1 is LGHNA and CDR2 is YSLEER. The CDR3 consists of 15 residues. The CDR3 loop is CDSSQAGVSYNEQFF. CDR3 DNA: TGCGACAGCAGCCAAGCAGGGGTCTCCTACAATGAGCAGTTCTTC.

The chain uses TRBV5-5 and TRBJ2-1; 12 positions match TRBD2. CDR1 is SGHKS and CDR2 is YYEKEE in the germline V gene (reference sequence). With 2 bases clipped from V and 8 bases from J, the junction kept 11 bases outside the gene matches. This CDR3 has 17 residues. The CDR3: CASSFTMTSGGRYEQFF. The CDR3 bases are TGTGCCAGCAGCTTTACTATGACTAGCGGGGGTAGGTATGAGCAGTTCTTC.

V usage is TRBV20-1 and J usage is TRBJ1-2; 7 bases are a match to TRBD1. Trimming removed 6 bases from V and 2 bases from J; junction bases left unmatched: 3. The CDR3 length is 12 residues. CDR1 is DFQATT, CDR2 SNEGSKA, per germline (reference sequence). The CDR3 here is CSAPQGNYGYTF. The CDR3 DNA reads TGCAGTGCCCCACAGGGGAACTATGGCTACACCTTC.

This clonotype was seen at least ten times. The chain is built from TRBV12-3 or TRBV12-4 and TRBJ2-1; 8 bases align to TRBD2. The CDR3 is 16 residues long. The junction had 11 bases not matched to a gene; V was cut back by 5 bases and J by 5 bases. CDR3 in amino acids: CASSHGESGSHNEQFF. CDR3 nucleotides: TGTGCCAGCAGTCACGGTGAGAGCGGGAGCCACAATGAGCAGTTCTTC.

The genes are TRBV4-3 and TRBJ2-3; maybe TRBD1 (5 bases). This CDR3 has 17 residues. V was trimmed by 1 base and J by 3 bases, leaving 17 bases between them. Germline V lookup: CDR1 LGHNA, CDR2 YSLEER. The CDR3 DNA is TGCGCCAGCAGCCAAGGGTCAGGGCAGGGATTGACAGATACGCAGTATTTT. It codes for CASSQGSGQGLTDTQYF.

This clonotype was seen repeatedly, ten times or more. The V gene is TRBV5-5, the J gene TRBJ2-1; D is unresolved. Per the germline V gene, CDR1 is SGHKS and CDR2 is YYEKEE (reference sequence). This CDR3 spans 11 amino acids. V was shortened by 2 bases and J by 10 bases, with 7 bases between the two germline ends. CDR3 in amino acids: CASSFTAEQFF. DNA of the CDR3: TGTGCCAGCAGCTTCACTGCGGAGCAGTTCTTC.

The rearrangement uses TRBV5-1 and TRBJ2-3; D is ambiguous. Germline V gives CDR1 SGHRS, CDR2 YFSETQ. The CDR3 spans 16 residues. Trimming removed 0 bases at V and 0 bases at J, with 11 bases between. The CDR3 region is CASSLGTEPSTDTQYF. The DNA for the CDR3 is TGCGCCAGCAGCTTGGGAACCGAACCTAGCACAGATACGCAGTATTTT.

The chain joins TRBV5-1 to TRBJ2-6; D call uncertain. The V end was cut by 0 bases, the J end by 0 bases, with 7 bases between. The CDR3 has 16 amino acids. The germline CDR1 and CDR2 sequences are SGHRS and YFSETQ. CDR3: CASSLGQTSGANVLTF. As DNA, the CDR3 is TGCGCCAGCAGCTTGGGGCAAACCTCTGGGGCCAACGTCCTGACTTTC.

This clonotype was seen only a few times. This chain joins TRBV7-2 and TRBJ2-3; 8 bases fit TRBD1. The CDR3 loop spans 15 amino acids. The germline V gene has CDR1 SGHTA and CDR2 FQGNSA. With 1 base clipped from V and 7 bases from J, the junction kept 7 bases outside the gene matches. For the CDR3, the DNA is TGTGCCAGCAGCTTAGTGGCAGGGGGCCTGAATACGCAGTATTTT. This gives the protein CASSLVAGGLNTQYF.

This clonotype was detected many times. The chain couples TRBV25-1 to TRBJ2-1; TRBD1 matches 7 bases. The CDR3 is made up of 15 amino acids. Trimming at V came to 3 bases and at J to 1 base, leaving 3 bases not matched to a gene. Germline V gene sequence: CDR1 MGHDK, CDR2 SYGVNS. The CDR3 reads CASSELGQSYNEQFF. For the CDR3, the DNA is TGTGCCAGCAGTGAGCTGGGACAGTCCTACAATGAGCAGTTCTTC.

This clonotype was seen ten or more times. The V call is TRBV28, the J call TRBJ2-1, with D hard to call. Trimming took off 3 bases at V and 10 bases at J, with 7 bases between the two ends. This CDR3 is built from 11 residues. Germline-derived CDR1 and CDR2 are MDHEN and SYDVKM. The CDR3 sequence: CASSLLREQFF. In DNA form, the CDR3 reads TGTGCCAGCAGTTTGCTTCGGGAGCAGTTCTTC.

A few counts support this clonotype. CDR3 amino acids: CASSWETGENEQFF. CDR3 nucleotide sequence: TGTGCCAGCAGCTGGGAGACAGGGGAAAATGAGCAGTTCTTC. The rearrangement joins TRBV5-6 to TRBJ2-1; 8 bases map to TRBD1. From germline, CDR1 is SGHDT and CDR2 YYEEEE. The CDR3 sequence is 14 residues long. V shed 3 bases and J 7 bases; nucleotides not matched to a gene: 6.

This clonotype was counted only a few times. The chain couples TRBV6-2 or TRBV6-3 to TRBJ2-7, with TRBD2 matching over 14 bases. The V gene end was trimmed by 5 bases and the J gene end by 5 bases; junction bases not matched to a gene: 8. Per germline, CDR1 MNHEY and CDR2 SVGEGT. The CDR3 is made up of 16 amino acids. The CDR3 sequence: CASSRLAGGPSNEQYF. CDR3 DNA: TGTGCCAGCAGTCGACTAGCGGGAGGGCCATCTAACGAGCAGTACTTC.

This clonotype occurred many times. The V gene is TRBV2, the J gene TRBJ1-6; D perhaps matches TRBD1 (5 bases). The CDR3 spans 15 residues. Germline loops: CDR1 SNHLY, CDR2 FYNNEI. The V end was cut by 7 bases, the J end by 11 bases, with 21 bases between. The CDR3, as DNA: TGTGCCAGCATACTTGACAGAGAAGGAACCACACCCCTCCACTTT. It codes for CASILDREGTTPLHF. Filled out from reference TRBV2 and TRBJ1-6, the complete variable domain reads EPEVTQTPSHQVTQMGQEVILRCVPISNHLYFYWYRQILGQKVEFLVSFYNNEISEKSEIFDDQFSVERPDGSNFTLKIRSTKLEDSAMYFCASILDREGTTPLHFGNGTRLTVT.

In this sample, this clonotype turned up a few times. CDR3 amino acids: CASSYDGYSYNEQFF. CDR3 DNA: TGTGCCAGCAGTTACGACGGGTACTCCTACAATGAGCAGTTCTTC. The chain couples TRBV6-5 to TRBJ2-1, with D unclear. The V gene lost 2 bases and the J gene lost 0 bases, with 8 bases spanning the gap. Germline V gene data show CDR1 as MNHEY and CDR2 as SVGAGI. The CDR3 spans 15 residues.